Listed below are T cell receptor beta chains from one sample, sequenced in a study of Ad26.COV2.S vaccination and SARS-CoV-2 variants. Assay: immunoSEQ multiplex PCR; the TCRdb copy retains only in-frame clones and omits some. The data hold some 400,000 clones, with around 91% observed a single time. The sequencing here drew on peripheral blood, taken in a trial of Ad26.COV2.S vaccine versus placebo. The receptors here all came from a person between 18 and 60 years old who received the Ad26.COV2.S COVID-19 vaccine or a placebo. The CDR3 runs from the conserved cysteine through the conserved F or W. The D gene is left open where the match is weak. Size values are once, few and many counts, or a class for expanded clones, and some rows have none.

>TRBV5-6|once|TRBD1|TRBJ2-1
TGTGCCAGCAGCTTCGGGACAGTCGAGCAGTTCTTC
CASSFGTVEQFF
>TRBV28|few|TRBD1|TRBJ1-2
TGTGCCAGCAGTCGGACAGGGTTTTTTGGCTACACCTTC
CASSRTGFFGYTF
>TRBV7-2|.|.|TRBJ1-2
TGTGCCAGCAGCTTAGGGACACCGACTACCTTTAACTATGGCTACACCTTC
CASSLGTPTTFNYGYTF
>TRBV5-6|.|.|TRBJ2-3
TGTGCCAGCAGCTTGGTTTCGGGGATCCCTGGGGATACGCAGTATTTT
CASSLVSGIPGDTQYF
>TRBV5-1|.|.|TRBJ2-7
TGCGCCAGCAGCTTGACGCCGACTAGAAATGACTACGAGCAGTACTTC
CASSLTPTRNDYEQYF
>TRBV2|.|.|TRBJ2-2
TGTGCCAGCATCCGGACAGATCCGAACACCGGGGAGCTGTTTTTT
CASIRTDPNTGELFF
>TRBV6-5|.|.|TRBJ2-5
TGTGCCAGCAGCCACGGAGGCCCCCAGTACTTC
CASSHGGPQYF
>TRBV6-5|.|.|TRBJ1-1
TGTGCCAGCAGTTCCTGGGAAATGGGAGAAGCTTTCTTT
CASSSWEMGEAFF
>TRBV6-2/TRBV6-3|.|.|TRBJ1-2
TGTGCCAGCAGCACCACAGGGATCTATGGCTACACCTTC
CASSTTGIYGYTF
>TRBV9|few|TRBD1|TRBJ2-5
TGTGCCAGCAGCGTAGGAGGGGGCGCGAAAGAGACCCAGTACTTC
CASSVGGGAKETQYF
>TRBV9|.|.|TRBJ2-1
TGTGCCAGCAGCCTTCATTGGACTGACAATGAGCAGTTCTTC
CASSLHWTDNEQFF
>TRBV11-2|.|TRBD2|TRBJ2-1
TGTGCCAGCAGCTTACTAGCGGCTAAGAGATTAATGGGTTACAATGAGCAGTTCTTC
CASSLLAAKRLMGYNEQFF
>TRBV13|.|.|TRBJ1-2
TGTGCCAGCAGTCGAAGGACTGATGGCTACACCTTC
CASSRRTDGYTF
>TRBV30|.|TRBD1|TRBJ2-7
TGTGCCTGGGGGACAGGGGGCTACGAGCAGTACTTC
CAWGTGGYEQYF
>TRBV2|.|TRBD1|TRBJ2-5
TGTGCCAGCAGTGAAGAAGGACAGGGAGAGACCCAGTACTTC
CASSEEGQGETQYF
>TRBV19|.|.|TRBJ1-5
TGTGCCAGTAGCCACGGTTCAGTAAGCAATCAGCCCCAGCATTTT
CASSHGSVSNQPQHF
>TRBV5-1|.|TRBD2|TRBJ2-1
TGCGCCAGCAGCTTGGCTACTAGCGGGAGGGACGAGCAGTTCTTC
CASSLATSGRDEQFF
>TRBV6-5|.|TRBD2|TRBJ2-7
TGTGCCAGCAGTCGCGTACTAGCGGGAGGTTACGAGCAGTACTTC
CASSRVLAGGYEQYF
>TRBV5-1|.|TRBD1|TRBJ2-7
TGCGCCAGCAGACAAAACCCAGGGGGCCCGTACGAGCAGTACTTC
CASRQNPGGPYEQYF
>TRBV11-2|.|.|TRBJ2-1
TGTGCCAGCAGCCCAAATAGGGGCTGGGCCTACAATGAGCAGTTCTTC
CASSPNRGWAYNEQFF
>TRBV3-1/TRBV3-2|.|.|TRBJ2-1
TGTGCCAGCAGCCAGACGACTATACCCTACAATGAGCAGTTCTTC
CASSQTTIPYNEQFF
>TRBV15|.|TRBD1|TRBJ1-1
TGTGCCACCAGTACAGGGGTGAACACTGAAGCTTTCTTT
CATSTGVNTEAFF
>TRBV5-1|few|TRBD2|TRBJ2-7
TGCGCCAGCAGCTTGGGGGGGACTAGAAACTACGAGCAGTACTTC
CASSLGGTRNYEQYF
>TRBV5-1|.|.|TRBJ1-4
TGCGCCAGCAGCTTGGATGGGGAACGTACTAATGAAAAACTGTTTTTT
CASSLDGERTNEKLFF
>TRBV3-1/TRBV3-2|.|TRBD2|TRBJ2-5
TGTGCCAGCAGCCCCCGTACTAGCGGCCAAGAGACCCAGTACTTC
CASSPRTSGQETQYF
>TRBV12-5|few|TRBD2|TRBJ2-7
TGTGCTAGTCAGGCTAGCGGGAGTTACGAGCAGTACTTC
CASQASGSYEQYF
>TRBV30|.|TRBD1|TRBJ2-7
TGTGCCTGGAGCCCGACAGGGGGCGAGCAGTACTTC
CAWSPTGGEQYF
>TRBV5-4|.|.|TRBJ2-5
TGTGCCAGCAACGATTGGGGGGAGACCCAGTACTTC
CASNDWGETQYF
>TRBV9|.|TRBD2|TRBJ2-7
TGTGCCAGCAGCGTCTTCGCGGGAGGTTATTTCTACGAGCAGTACTTC
CASSVFAGGYFYEQYF
>TRBV19|once|.|TRBJ2-2
TGTGCCAGTAGTATAATAAGAGGGACATCATACACCGGGGAGCTGTTTTTT
CASSIIRGTSYTGELFF
>TRBV14|.|TRBD2|TRBJ2-3
TGTGCCAGCAGGACTAGCGGGAGTTCGGATACGCAGTATTTT
CASRTSGSSDTQYF
>TRBV6-5|.|.|TRBJ2-5
TGTGCCAGCAGTTCCCGAGAAGACGACCGAGAGACCCAGTACTTC
CASSSREDDRETQYF
>TRBV29-1|.|TRBD2|TRBJ2-5
TGCAGCCTGACTAGCGGGAGTTTGGAGACCCAGTACTTC
CSLTSGSLETQYF
>TRBV28|few|.|TRBJ1-5
TGTGCCAGCAAACTTAGTCATAGCAATCAGCCCCAGCATTTT
CASKLSHSNQPQHF
>TRBV5-4|.|TRBD2|TRBJ2-2
TGTGCCAGCAGCTTGGAACTAGCGGGAGGGAGCGGGGAGCTGTTTTTT
CASSLELAGGSGELFF
>TRBV10-3|.|.|TRBJ2-3
TGTGCCATCAGTGATATAGGTACAGACTACACAGATACGCAGTATTTT
CAISDIGTDYTDTQYF
>TRBV5-1|.|.|TRBJ2-7
TGCGCCAGCAGCCTTACAGGGTCCTACGAGCAGTACTTC
CASSLTGSYEQYF
>TRBV18|few|TRBD1|TRBJ1-1
TGTGCCAGCTCAACTCCGGGACAGGAAGCTTTCTTT
CASSTPGQEAFF